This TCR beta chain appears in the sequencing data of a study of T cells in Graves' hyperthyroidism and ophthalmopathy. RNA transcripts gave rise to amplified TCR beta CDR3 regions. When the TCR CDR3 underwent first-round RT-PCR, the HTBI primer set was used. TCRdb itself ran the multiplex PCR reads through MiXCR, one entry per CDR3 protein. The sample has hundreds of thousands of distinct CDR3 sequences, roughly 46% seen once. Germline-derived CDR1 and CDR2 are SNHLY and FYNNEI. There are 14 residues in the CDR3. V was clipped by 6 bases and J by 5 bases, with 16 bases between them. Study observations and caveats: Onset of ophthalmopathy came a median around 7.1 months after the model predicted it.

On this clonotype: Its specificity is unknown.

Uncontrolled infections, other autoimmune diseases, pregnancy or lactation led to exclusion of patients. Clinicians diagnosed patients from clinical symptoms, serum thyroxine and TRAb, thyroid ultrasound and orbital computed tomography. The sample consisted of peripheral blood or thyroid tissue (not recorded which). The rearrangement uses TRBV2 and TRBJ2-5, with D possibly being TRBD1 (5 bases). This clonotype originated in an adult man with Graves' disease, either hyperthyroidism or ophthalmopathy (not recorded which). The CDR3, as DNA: TGTGCCAGCAGCCAAGGGGTCCTCGAGGAGACCCAGTACTTC. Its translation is CASSQGVLEETQYF.